This TCR beta chain was found in a study of Graves' ophthalmopathy and Graves' hyperthyroidism. Overall study context: Peripheral blood was collected at initial diagnosis, before any treatment.

Germline values: CDR1 ENHRY, CDR2 SYGVKD. Trimming took 10 bases from V and 5 from J, leaving 17 bases between them. The CDR3 covers 14 residues. In regard to this clonotype: Its antigen is not known.

Amplification of the TCR beta CDR3 regions used RNA transcripts (as template). Second-round multiplex PCR came after first-round RT-PCR with HTBI primers. TCRdb analysed the multiplex PCR reads with MiXCR anew, one entry per CDR3 protein. The table lists around 660,000 distinct CDR3 sequences, roughly 41% of them singletons. Presentation of ophthalmopathy in the donors involved moderate-to-severe activity, CAS ≥3, NOSPECS ≥4 and a duration under 3 months. Study-wide results and limits: Using 13 signatures, a model distinguished ophthalmopathy from stable hyperthyroidism, reaching around 88% sensitivity and around 81% specificity.

This chain connects TRBV10-3 to TRBJ2-2, with D possibly being TRBD2 (7 bases). The source material was peripheral blood. The receptor was isolated from an adult man with Graves' ophthalmopathy. CDR3 residues: CATMLGGPTGELFF. CDR3 bases: TGTGCCACAATGCTCGGGGGGCCGACCGGGGAGCTGTTTTTT.